A single sample is the source of the 13 T cell receptor beta chains below, sequenced in a study of beta chain features in type 1 diabetes. Since all of the isolated RNA was reverse transcribed, expressed TCRB transcripts were what got sequenced. This table comes from immunoSEQ multiplex PCR, and its TCRdb copy is limited to in-frame clones, with some not included. The data hold about 150,000 clones, with roughly 11% observed a single time. The sample was central memory CD4+ T cells from blood. The receptors derive from a man between 18 and 35 years old in good health.

CDR3 region: CASQLTRTYEQYF. Written as DNA, the CDR3 is TGTGCCAGCCAGTTGACGAGAACCTACGAGCAGTACTTC. J is TRBJ2-7 and V is TRBV6-5; D is ambiguous. V was cut by 8 bases and J by 2 bases, with 13 bases left in between. Germline CDR1 reads MNHEY; CDR2 reads SVGAGI. The CDR3 spans 13 residues.

This clone was observed a few times. This chain connects TRBV29-1 to TRBJ2-5; D ambiguous. The CDR3 loop spans 12 amino acids. Germline lookup yields CDR1 SQVTM and CDR2 ANQGSEA. The V and J ends lost 5 bases and 2 bases respectively, with 9 bases between them. CDR3 loop: CSVQRNQETQYF. The CDR3, as DNA: TGCAGCGTTCAAAGGAATCAAGAGACCCAGTACTTC.

This clone was seen more than once but under ten times. This chain uses TRBV6-5 with TRBJ2-5, with D possibly being TRBD1 (6 bases). Germline loops: CDR1 MNHEY, CDR2 SVGAGI. The CDR3 spans 15 residues. Trimming removed 9 bases from V and 5 bases from J, with 22 bases in between. The CDR3, as DNA: TGTGCCAGTTCCTTGGCGCGCAAAGGGGGTGAGACCCAGTACTTC. As protein: CASSLARKGGETQYF.

This chain connects TRBV7-3 to TRBJ2-1, with D perhaps assigned TRBD1 or TRBD2 (5 bases each). The CDR3 spans 13 residues. Per germline, CDR1 SGHTA and CDR2 FQGTGA. Trimming took off 0 bases at V and 8 bases at J, with 8 bases between the two ends. The CDR3 reads CASSLTLGDEQFF. CDR3 sequence (DNA): TGTGCCAGCAGCTTAACTTTGGGGGATGAGCAGTTCTTC. The whole variable domain, remainder taken from reference TRBV7-3 and TRBJ2-1, is GAGVSQTPSNKVTEKGKYVELRCDPISGHTALYWYRQSLGQGPEFLIYFQGTGAADDSGLPNDRFFAVRPEGSVSTLKIQRTERGDSAVYLCASSLTLGDEQFFGPGTRLTVL.

This clone turned up a few times. The rearrangement joins TRBV20-1 to TRBJ2-7; D is possibly TRBD1 (6 bases). Per germline, CDR1 DFQATT and CDR2 SNEGSKA (reference sequence). Trimming pared 3 bases from V and 9 bases from J, leaving 12 bases between. The CDR3 loop spans 11 amino acids. CDR3 bases: TGCAGTGCTAGGGGTCCAGGGGCGCAGTACTTC. Translated, it gives CSARGPGAQYF.

This clone was detected once. This chain connects TRBV4-3 to TRBJ1-2; TRBD1 aligns across 9 bases. The trim removed 4 bases at V and 6 bases at J, leaving 12 bases unmatched. The CDR3 is made up of 16 amino acids. Germline V gene sequence: CDR1 LGHNA, CDR2 YSLEER. CDR3 residues: CASSRGTGQDFHGYTF. The CDR3 nucleotides are TGCGCCAGCAGCCGAGGGACAGGGCAAGATTTCCATGGCTACACCTTC.

The chain has TRBV29-1 and TRBJ1-1, with D perhaps matching TRBD1 (5 bases). This CDR3 has 15 residues. Germline V gene data show CDR1 as SQVTM and CDR2 as ANQGSEA. Trimming removed 4 bases from V and 4 bases from J, with 19 bases in between. The CDR3 reads CSVGGRGSLVTEAFF. The CDR3 region has the DNA TGCAGCGTTGGGGGCCGGGGTTCCCTAGTCACTGAAGCTTTCTTT.

This clone has just a few counts. The V gene is TRBV5-4, the J gene TRBJ2-7; 9 bases are shared with TRBD1. CDR1 and CDR2 from the germline V gene are SGHNT and YYREEE (reference sequence). Unmatched junction bases numbered 14, after V lost 7 bases and J lost 3 bases. CDR3 length: 16 amino acids. CDR3 in amino acids: CASARVGGTGHYEQYF. The CDR3 coding sequence is TGTGCCAGCGCTAGAGTAGGTGGGACAGGGCACTACGAGCAGTACTTC.

This clone was seen a few times. The V gene is TRBV25-1, the J gene TRBJ2-1, with TRBD2 matching over 9 bases. The CDR3 length is 14 residues. Germline-derived CDR1 and CDR2 are MGHDK and SYGVNS. V lost 2 bases, J lost 9 bases, and 5 bases stayed unmatched. The CDR3 DNA follows: TGTGCCAGCAGTGAAGCGGGAGGGCCGTCTGAGCAGTTCTTC. Amino acids: CASSEAGGPSEQFF.

This clone was observed a few times. V is TRBV30 and J is TRBJ1-3; D is uncertain. Germline CDR1 GTSNPN, CDR2 SVGIG (reference sequence). This CDR3 is built from 11 residues. The CDR3 loop is CARNSGNTIYF. CDR3 nucleotide sequence: TGTGCACGGAACTCTGGAAACACCATATATTTT.

In its sample, this clone was seen a few times. The CDR3 protein is CASSLGDRRKLFF. The CDR3 nucleotides read TGTGCCAGCAGCTTGGGGGACAGGAGAAAACTGTTTTTT. The chain combines TRBV5-4 with TRBJ1-4, with 8 positions matching TRBD1. The CDR3 has 13 amino acids. V was pared by 0 bases and J by 10 bases, with 2 bases of the junction left unmatched. Germline V gene data show CDR1 as SGHNT and CDR2 as YYREEE (reference sequence). Full variable domain (missing parts from reference TRBV5-4 and TRBJ1-4): ETGVTQSPTHLIKTRGQQVTLRCSSQSGHNTVSWYQQALGQGPQFIFQYYREEENGRGNFPPRFSGLQFPNYSSELNVNALELDDSALYLCASSLGDRRKLFFGSGTQLSVL.

This clone was detected only a few times. The chain employs TRBV29-1 and TRBJ2-7; D uncertain. Trimming shortened V by 0 bases and J by 3 bases, and 21 bases separated the two germline ends. CDR1 SQVTM and CDR2 ANQGSEA come from the germline V gene. The CDR3 is 17 amino acids. The CDR3 DNA reads TGCAGCGTTGAAGAGGTCACCCTGGGTTCCCTCAACTACGAGCAGTACTTC. Translated: CSVEEVTLGSLNYEQYF.

This clone was recorded many times. J is TRBJ2-7 and V is TRBV28; tentatively, D is TRBD1 or TRBD2 (6 bases each). Trimming left V 5 bases short and J 3 bases short, with 23 bases between. CDR3 length equals 17 residues. From germline, CDR1 is MDHEN and CDR2 SYDVKM. Here the CDR3 DNA reads TGTGCCAGCAGTCCAAAACCACAGGGAGGAGCGTTCTACGAGCAGTACTTC. It codes for CASSPKPQGGAFYEQYF.